Below are 22 T cell receptor beta chains sequenced from a single sample in a study of T cell repertoires in cytomegalovirus infection. MiXCR, applied by TCRdb to the reads, yields one record per CDR3 protein. The sample lists about 490,000 distinct CDR3 sequences; 15% to 20% were seen once. The sample consisted of CD8+ T cells from PBMCs. These receptor sequences come from a human donor in good health (CMV status not recorded). Some clones in this sample may be carry-over from other donors' samples.

This clonotype was seen ten or more times. The chain has TRBV6-1 and TRBJ2-1, with TRBD1 matching 7 bases. The CDR3 is 12 residues long. From germline, CDR1 is MNHNS and CDR2 SASEGT. The J segment lost 3 bases and the V segment lost 10 bases, leaving 3 bases of the junction unmatched. CDR3 amino acids: CATGTDYNEQFF. CDR3 nucleotide sequence: TGTGCCACCGGGACAGACTACAATGAGCAGTTCTTC.

The V call is TRBV4-1, the J call TRBJ1-5, with a possible D match to TRBD1 (5 bases). Germline V gene sequence: CDR1 MGHRA, CDR2 YSYEKL. This CDR3 has 15 residues. Trimming pared 2 bases from V and 6 bases from J, leaving 14 bases between. The CDR3 nucleotides are TGCGCCAGCAGCCAAACTCGGGACTCTTCTCAGCCCCAGCATTTT. Translated, it gives CASSQTRDSSQPQHF.

There are a few counts of this clonotype. The V and J genes are TRBV3-1 and TRBJ2-7; 7 nucleotides match TRBD1. Trimming took 4 bases from V and 4 from J; bases not matched to a gene: 1. CDR1 LGHDT and CDR2 YNNKEL come from the germline V gene (reference sequence). This CDR3 is 12 amino acids long. The CDR3 loop reads CASSPDRYEQYF. The CDR3, as DNA: TGTGCCAGCAGCCCGGACAGGTACGAGCAGTACTTC.

This clonotype was found many times. The J gene is TRBJ2-1, the V gene TRBV28; D is undetermined. This CDR3 has 15 residues. The V gene lost 2 bases and the J gene lost 5 bases, with 13 bases spanning the gap. The germline V gene has CDR1 MDHEN and CDR2 SYDVKM. CDR3 amino acids: CASSLTERLDNEQFF. The CDR3 nucleotides are TGTGCCAGCAGTTTAACCGAGCGACTTGACAATGAGCAGTTCTTC.

This sequence joins TRBV2 and TRBJ2-1; D assignment may be TRBD1 or TRBD2 (6 bases each). The V gene lost 7 bases and the J gene lost 2 bases, with 15 bases spanning the gap. Germline-derived CDR1 and CDR2 are SNHLY and FYNNEI. This CDR3 has 15 amino acids. For the CDR3, the DNA is TGTGCCAGCATCACAAGGGGGGCCCCCTACAATGAGCAGTTCTTC. Translating gives CASITRGAPYNEQFF.

The V and J genes are TRBV29-1 and TRBJ2-7; 12 bases are shared with TRBD2. Per the germline V gene, CDR1 is SQVTM and CDR2 is ANQGSEA. With 6 bases clipped from V and 7 bases from J, the junction kept 1 base outside the gene matches. The CDR3 runs to 11 residues. CDR3 nucleotide sequence: TGCAGCGTAGGGACTAGCGGGGAGCAGTACTTC. This encodes CSVGTSGEQYF.

V is TRBV7-2 and J is TRBJ1-2, with 9 nucleotides matching TRBD1. With 2 bases clipped from V and 2 bases from J, the junction kept 0 bases outside the gene matches. Per the germline V gene, CDR1 is SGHTA and CDR2 is FQGNSA. The CDR3 loop spans 14 amino acids. CDR3 in DNA: TGTGCCAGCAGCTTAACAGGGGGCAACTATGGCTACACCTTC. Its translation: CASSLTGGNYGYTF.

In this sample, this clonotype turned up a few times. The CDR3 spells CASSLEGPWVSTDTQYF. The CDR3 DNA follows: TGTGCCAGCAGTTTAGAAGGGCCCTGGGTGAGCACAGATACGCAGTATTTT. The chain joins TRBV27 to TRBJ2-3; the D is unclear. The germline gives CDR1 MNHEY, CDR2 SMNVEV (reference sequence). The length of the CDR3 is 17 residues. V was pared by 2 bases and J by 0 bases, with 15 bases between.

The chain joins TRBV6-2 or TRBV6-3 to TRBJ2-5, with D perhaps matching TRBD1 or TRBD2 (5 bases each). The CDR3 has 15 residues. Germline CDR1 and CDR2: MNHEY and SVGEGT. The V gene lost 2 bases and the J gene lost 4 bases, with 14 bases spanning the gap. The DNA for the CDR3 is TGTGCCAGCAGTTACCTAGGGACGTCTGGAGAGACCCAGTACTTC. It codes for CASSYLGTSGETQYF.

Ten or more counts support this clonotype. V and J are TRBV11-3 and TRBJ2-3; maybe TRBD2 (6 bases). Germline CDR1 SGHNT, CDR2 YENEEA. The CDR3 is 16 residues long. Deletions cut 4 bases from V and 0 bases from J, with 14 bases between. The DNA of the CDR3 is TGTGCCAGCAGCTCCCTAAGCGGGCTTAGCACAGATACGCAGTATTTT. Protein product: CASSSLSGLSTDTQYF.

This clonotype was seen more than once but under ten times. The chain joins TRBV5-4 to TRBJ2-5, with D possibly being TRBD1 or TRBD2 (5 bases each). V lost 0 bases, J lost 5 bases, and 20 bases lay in between. The CDR3 has 17 amino acids. Germline V lookup: CDR1 SGHNT, CDR2 YYREEE (reference sequence). CDR3: CASSLEGLAHSFETQYF. CDR3 nucleotides: TGTGCCAGCAGCTTGGAGGGGTTAGCGCACTCCTTTGAGACCCAGTACTTC.

The chain employs TRBV5-4 and TRBJ2-1, with D unresolved. Germline lookup yields CDR1 SGHNT and CDR2 YYREEE (reference sequence). This CDR3 region has 15 residues. V was trimmed by 1 base and J by 4 bases, leaving 12 bases between them. This CDR3 is CASSLTDGDYNEQFF. DNA of the CDR3: TGTGCCAGCAGCTTGACCGATGGGGATTACAATGAGCAGTTCTTC.

This clonotype was recorded many times. This chain uses TRBV7-2 with TRBJ1-5; D remains unclear. Looked up from germline, CDR1 is SGHTA and CDR2 is FQGNSA. The CDR3 loop spans 17 amino acids. Trimming stripped 2 bases from V and 1 base from J, with 15 bases between. CDR3 coding DNA: TGTGCCAGCAGCTTACGGGAAAGGGCAGTGAGCAATCAGCCCCAGCATTTT. This sequence encodes CASSLRERAVSNQPQHF.

Ten or more counts support this clonotype. V and J are TRBV5-4 and TRBJ1-2, with 12 bases fitting TRBD1. This CDR3 has 15 amino acids. Per the germline V gene, CDR1 is SGHNT and CDR2 is YYREEE (reference sequence). J gave up 8 bases and V 4 bases, and 9 bases lay outside the gene matches. CDR3 DNA sequence: TGTGCCAGCAGCAAGGGGACAGGGGGCACGACCGGCTACACCTTC. This translates into CASSKGTGGTTGYTF.

Concerning this clonotype itself: A much larger clone differs by one base, so this may be a read error. The genes are TRBV11-2 and TRBJ1-1; maybe TRBD1 (5 bases). Trimming pared 4 bases from V and 5 bases from J, leaving 17 bases between. This CDR3 region has 15 residues. Germline-derived CDR1 and CDR2 are SGHAT and FQNNGV. This chain's CDR3 is CASSSGTASGTEAFF. The CDR3 DNA sequence: TGTGCCAGCAGCTCCGGGACGGCTAGCGGGACTGAAGCTTTCTTT.

This clonotype was recorded at least ten times. The genes are TRBV7-9 and TRBJ2-7, with D possibly TRBD1 on 6 matching bases. The CDR3 covers 15 residues. V lost 1 base to trimming and J lost 0 bases, with 10 bases between them. CDR1 SEHNR and CDR2 FQNEAQ come from the germline V gene (reference sequence). CDR3 nucleotide sequence: TGTGCCAGCAGCTTAGGAGGGACATACTCCTACGAGCAGTACTTC. The encoded protein is CASSLGGTYSYEQYF. The full variable domain, rest sourced from reference TRBV7-9 and TRBJ2-7, is DTGVSQNPRHKITKRGQNVTFRCDPISEHNRLYWYRQTLGQGPEFLTYFQNEAQLEKSRLLSDRFSAERPKGSFSTLEIQRTEQGDSAMYLCASSLGGTYSYEQYFGPGTRLTVT.

Ten or more counts support this clonotype. The chain has TRBV6-4 and TRBJ2-5; 9 bases fit TRBD2. In germline, CDR1 is MRHNA, CDR2 SNTAGT. The CDR3 runs 15 residues. The V segment lost 5 bases and the J segment 1 base; nucleotides outside the gene matches: 5. Here the CDR3 DNA reads TGTGCCAGCAGTCCGTTAGCGGGGGTCCAAGAGACCCAGTACTTC. Translated, it gives CASSPLAGVQETQYF.

The sample holds many counts of this clonotype. The rearrangement joins TRBV7-8 to TRBJ2-6; D gene unclear. CDR1 and CDR2 (germline): SGHVS, FQNEAQ. The CDR3 covers 15 residues. With 1 base removed from V and 4 bases from J, the gap between germline ends came to 8 bases. The CDR3 sequence is CASSLETTGANVLTF. The CDR3 DNA is TGTGCCAGCAGCTTAGAAACCACCGGGGCCAACGTCCTGACTTTC.

The V call is TRBV28, the J call TRBJ2-7; 10 nucleotides agree with TRBD2. The CDR3 extends over 14 amino acids. V lost 4 bases to trimming and J lost 3 bases; unmatched junction nucleotides: 3. Germline CDR1 and CDR2: MDHEN and SYDVKM. CDR3 in amino acids: CASSSLAGNYEQYF. The CDR3 region has the DNA TGTGCCAGCAGTTCACTAGCGGGAAACTACGAGCAGTACTTC.

This clonotype was counted a few times. This rearrangement joins TRBV4-1 to TRBJ2-7, with a possible D match to TRBD1 (6 bases). Germline-derived CDR1 and CDR2 are MGHRA and YSYEKL. The CDR3 extends over 14 amino acids. Trimming left V 0 bases short and J 4 bases short, with 10 bases between. The CDR3 region has the DNA TGCGCCAGCAGCCAAGAACAGGGTAGATACGAGCAGTACTTC. Its translation is CASSQEQGRYEQYF.

The rearrangement uses TRBV4-1 and TRBJ1-5; D ambiguous. There are 15 residues in the CDR3. Germline CDR1 MGHRA, CDR2 YSYEKL. V lost 0 bases and J lost 4, with 10 bases in between. CDR3 in DNA: TGCGCCAGCAGCCAAGATAACCAGCTTAATCAGCCCCAGCATTTT. Protein sequence: CASSQDNQLNQPQHF.

The gene calls are TRBV27 and TRBJ1-2; D ambiguous. CDR3 length equals 12 residues. Germline loops: CDR1 MNHEY, CDR2 SMNVEV (reference sequence). V was pared by 8 bases and J by 8 bases, with 15 bases between. For the CDR3, the DNA is TGTGCCAGCTGGACGTCGGGGAGGGGCTACACCTTC. The encoded protein is CASWTSGRGYTF.